This entry features one T cell receptor (beta chain) sequence. Its antigen is as yet unknown. The CDR3 extends over 15 amino acids. CDR1 and CDR2 from the germline V gene are LGHNA and YSLEER. Trimming stripped 4 bases from V and 4 bases from J, with 14 bases between. This entry belongs to a study of T cell responses to AZD1222 COVID-19 vaccine. Study-level information: Second-dose timings of about 4 or about 12 weeks were pooled.

General study findings and limits: Most donors were white British, females outnumbered males, and clonal diversity was possibly underestimated. After the peak T cell response, and only then, were repertoires sampled.

Clones were read by immunoSEQ multiplex PCR, and TCRdb kept only the in-frame ones, dropping some. Here the sample spans about 160,000 clones, about 90% being singletons. The sequencing used peripheral blood, collected on day 0 of AZD1222 vaccination. The clonotype was recovered from an adult in good health. The chain is built from TRBV4-3 and TRBJ2-1; D is undetermined. The CDR3 reads CASSLERHPYNEQFF. DNA for the CDR3: TGCGCCAGCAGCCTAGAGAGGCACCCTTACAATGAGCAGTTCTTC.